The 18 T cell receptor beta chains below all came from one sample that was sequenced in a study of monozygotic twins with inflammatory bowel disease. With the 5' RACE reads reprocessed, TCRdb shows one record per CDR3 protein and no DNA. Recorded for this sample: 90,000 to 110,000 distinct CDR3 sequences. The specimen was blood. Source of these receptors: a human donor with ulcerative colitis or Crohn's disease, or a healthy co-twin of an affected twin (not recorded which).

The chain recombines TRBV7-2 with TRBJ2-5; the D call from TCRdb, TRBD1, cannot be confirmed without DNA. Germline CDR1 and CDR2: SGHTA and FQGNSA. The CDR3 sequence is 14 residues long. The CDR3 here is CASSWTGHQETQYF.

The V and J genes are TRBV3-1 and TRBJ2-2; no DNA is available, so the TRBD1 call from TCRdb remains unchecked. In germline, CDR1 is LGHDT, CDR2 YNNKEL (reference sequence). The CDR3 loop spans 14 amino acids. CDR3 loop: CASSVTGGPGELFF.

The chain employs TRBV28 and TRBJ2-2; the TRBD1 assignment by TCRdb is unverifiable without DNA. Germline values: CDR1 MDHEN, CDR2 SYDVKM. The CDR3 is 15 residues long. The CDR3 loop is CASSAPGQGAGELFF.

This sequence joins TRBV20-1 and TRBJ2-1. Germline CDR1 reads DFQATT; CDR2 reads SNEGSKA (reference sequence). This CDR3 is 12 amino acids long. The CDR3 sequence is CSATLTSNEQFF.

V and J are TRBV5-6 and TRBJ1-6; TCRdb proposes TRBD1, but this gene call is untestable without DNA. The germline V gene encodes CDR1 SGHDT and CDR2 YYEEEE. The CDR3 is 15 amino acids. CDR3 loop: CASSLVPGDHSPLHF.

V gene TRBV5-6 combines with J gene TRBJ1-4. The CDR3 length is 15 residues. Germline assignment: CDR1 SGHDT and CDR2 YYEEEE. The CDR3 here is CASALSESQNEKLFF.

J is TRBJ1-2 and V is TRBV11-2; no DNA is available, so the TRBD1 call from TCRdb remains unchecked. The CDR3 spans 13 residues. In germline, CDR1 is SGHAT, CDR2 FQNNGV. CDR3 region: CASSARDNYGYTF.

The rearrangement links TRBV5-1 to TRBJ2-1; the TCRdb call, TRBD1, lacks DNA for checking. The V gene's germline CDR1 is SGHRS and CDR2 YFSETQ. This CDR3 spans 14 amino acids. CDR3 region: CASSLGGVNNEQFF. The variable domain in full, completed from reference TRBV5-1 and TRBJ2-1, reads KAGVTQTPRYLIKTRGQQVTLSCSPISGHRSVSWYQQTPGQGLQFLFEYFSETQRNKGNFPGRFSGRQFSNSRSEMNVSTLELGDSALYLCASSLGGVNNEQFFGPGTRLTVL.

J is TRBJ2-6 and V is TRBV18; lacking DNA, the TRBD1 call made by TCRdb goes unchecked. The CDR3 length is 14 residues. The germline V gene encodes CDR1 KGHSH and CDR2 LQKENI. The CDR3 reads CASSPAQGTNVLTF.

The V gene is TRBV28, the J gene TRBJ1-2; TCRdb gives TRBD1 as the D gene, but with no DNA this cannot be confirmed. The CDR3 spans 15 residues. Germline loops: CDR1 MDHEN, CDR2 SYDVKM. CDR3 in amino acids: CASSSVRRTGYGYTF.

The chain uses TRBV5-4 and TRBJ2-7; with no DNA, the TCRdb D assignment of TRBD1 cannot be verified. In germline, CDR1 is SGHNT, CDR2 YYREEE (reference sequence). The CDR3 sequence is 15 residues long. CDR3: CASSLPGQGLYEQYF. Together with reference TRBV5-4 and TRBJ2-7, the CDR3 gives the full variable domain: ETGVTQSPTHLIKTRGQQVTLRCSSQSGHNTVSWYQQALGQGPQFIFQYYREEENGRGNFPPRFSGLQFPNYSSELNVNALELDDSALYLCASSLPGQGLYEQYFGPGTRLTVT.

The chain employs TRBV28 and TRBJ1-6. CDR1 and CDR2 from the germline V gene are MDHEN and SYDVKM. This CDR3 comprises 13 residues. The CDR3: CALGQGLNSPLHF.

This chain joins TRBV20-1 and TRBJ2-1; TCRdb gives TRBD1 as the D gene, but with no DNA this cannot be confirmed. The CDR3 is 12 amino acids. CDR1 and CDR2 (germline): DFQATT, SNEGSKA (reference sequence). The CDR3 is CSASNRGNEQFF.

This chain joins TRBV7-7 and TRBJ2-7; no DNA is available, so the TRBD1 call from TCRdb remains unchecked. CDR1 and CDR2 from the germline V gene are SSHAT and FNYEAQ (reference sequence). The CDR3 is made up of 13 amino acids. CDR3 amino acids: CASRPDRGYEQYF. Looking up the rest from reference TRBV7-7 and TRBJ2-7 gives the full variable domain: GAGVSQSPRYKVTKRGQDVTLRCDPISSHATLYWYQQALGQGPEFLTYFNYEAQPDKSGLPSDRFSAERPEGSISTLTIQRTEQRDSAMYRCASRPDRGYEQYFGPGTRLTVT.

V is TRBV11-2 and J is TRBJ2-4; absent DNA, TCRdb's TRBD1 call cannot be checked. The CDR3 spans 15 residues. CDR1 and CDR2 (germline): SGHAT, FQNNGV. Here the CDR3 reads CASSLGPGQGNIQYF.

The chain is built from TRBV28 and TRBJ1-4; with no DNA, the TCRdb D assignment of TRBD1 cannot be verified. The CDR3 runs 15 residues. The germline V gene has CDR1 MDHEN and CDR2 SYDVKM. This CDR3 reads CASTPQGGMNEKLFF.

The chain joins TRBV5-1 to TRBJ2-2; TCRdb reports TRBD1, a call that lacks DNA to check it against. The CDR3 is made up of 16 amino acids. CDR1 SGHRS and CDR2 YFSETQ come from the germline V gene. CDR3 amino acids: CASSRTGEPNTGELFF.

The chain joins TRBV20-1 to TRBJ1-6. Germline-derived CDR1 and CDR2 are DFQATT and SNEGSKA (reference sequence). The CDR3 covers 15 residues. This chain's CDR3 is CSAHGRSSYNSPLHF.